This is a list of T cell receptor beta chains from one sample in a study of control samples from healthy donors and cancer patients. Using immunoSEQ multiplex PCR, the repertoire was profiled, and TCRdb retains in-frame clones only, with some absent. The sample shows over 100,000 clones, approximately 90% of them seen only once. Sequencing used blood. These receptors were taken from a human donor in good health. The donor label of this sample is uncertain. Each CDR3 is given with its conserved first and last residue. The D gene is left open where the match is weak. Not every row has a clone size; where given, it reads once, few, many or a size class.

TRBJ2-1 - TRBV29-1 - CSVGKFSYNEQFF TGCAGCGTGGGGAAATTCTCCTACAATGAGCAGTTCTTC
TRBJ1-3 - TRBV5-1 few CASSDRGFGNTIYF TGCGCCAGCAGCGACCGGGGGTTTGGAAACACCATATATTTT
TRBJ2-3 - TRBV5-6 - CASSSTRQTNTQYF TGTGCCAGCAGCTCTACCCGACAGACTAATACGCAGTATTTT
TRBJ2-3 TRBD2 TRBV5-1 - CASSLDGGADTQYF TGCGCCAGCAGCTTGGACGGGGGGGCAGATACGCAGTATTTT
TRBJ2-1 TRBD2 TRBV4-1 - CASSRDGTSGYNEQFF TGCGCCAGCAGCCGGGATGGGACTAGCGGGTACAATGAGCAGTTCTTC
TRBJ2-7 - TRBV3-1/TRBV3-2 - CASSQLGTVTYYYEQYF TGTGCCAGCAGCCAATTAGGTACAGTCACTTATTACTACGAGCAGTACTTC
TRBJ2-7 - TRBV28 - CASVGRGSYEQYF TGTGCCAGCGTCGGTCGTGGTTCCTACGAGCAGTACTTC
TRBJ1-2 - TRBV28 few CASRPNYGYTF TGTGCCAGCAGACCTAACTATGGCTACACCTTC
TRBJ2-2 - TRBV6-6 - CASRKDGNTGELFF TGTGCCAGCAGAAAGGATGGAAACACCGGGGAGCTGTTTTTT
TRBJ2-3 TRBD2 TRBV5-1 - CASSLGQSGGAVDTQYF TGCGCCAGCAGCCTTGGGCAAAGCGGGGGGGCCGTAGATACGCAGTATTTT
TRBJ2-7 - TRBV2 - CASRRQGGIYEQYF TGTGCCAGCAGAAGGCAGGGTGGAATCTACGAGCAGTACTTC
TRBJ2-6 - TRBV27 many CASSLVGSGANVLTF TGTGCCAGCAGTTTGGTGGGATCTGGGGCCAACGTCCTGACTTTC
TRBJ1-4 - TRBV4-3 - CASSQDSAGLNEKLFF TGCGCCAGCAGCCAAGATTCGGCAGGGCTTAATGAAAAACTGTTTTTT
TRBJ2-1 - TRBV5-4 - CASTPAGQPKYEQFF TGTGCCAGCACCCCGGCAGGACAGCCTAAATATGAGCAGTTCTTC
TRBJ2-2 - TRBV7-3 - CASSPNSIGELFF TGTGCCAGCAGCCCAAACAGTATCGGGGAGCTGTTTTTT
TRBJ1-5 - TRBV7-3 - CASSLTWTGNQPQHF TGTGCCAGCAGCTTAACCTGGACAGGCAATCAGCCCCAGCATTTT
TRBJ1-4 - TRBV5-4 - CASSYRSGVTTEKLFF TGTGCCAGCAGCTACCGATCCGGGGTCACAACTGAAAAACTGTTTTTT
TRBJ2-3 - TRBV10-3 - CAISETSMGTDTQYF TGTGCCATCAGTGAGACTAGTATGGGCACAGATACGCAGTATTTT
TRBJ2-1 - TRBV6-6 - CASSLGGPSYNEQFF TGTGCCAGCAGTCTGGGGGGGCCATCCTACAATGAGCAGTTCTTC
TRBJ1-6 TRBD1 TRBV9 - CASSVGGQGGSPLHF TGTGCCAGCAGCGTAGGTGGACAGGGTGGTTCACCCCTCCACTTT
TRBJ1-1 - TRBV15 - CATSSDDREAFF TGTGCCACCAGCAGTGACGACAGGGAAGCTTTCTTT
TRBJ2-3 TRBD1 TRBV28 once CASSSGQGDTQYF TGTGCCAGCAGTTCCGGACAGGGAGATACGCAGTATTTT
TRBJ2-7 - TRBV6-5 once CATRKNPAYEQYF TGTGCCACCCGAAAGAACCCGGCTTACGAGCAGTACTTC
TRBJ2-5 TRBD1 TRBV9 - CASSSRTGGEQETQYF TGTGCCAGCAGCTCACGGACAGGGGGCGAACAAGAGACCCAGTACTTC
TRBJ2-1 TRBD2 TRBV25-1 - CASSDGRLKRGYNEQFF TGTGCCAGCAGTGACGGGAGACTCAAGCGGGGATACAATGAGCAGTTCTTC
TRBJ2-5 TRBD2 TRBV6-1 - CASSEVYVGLAGGQETQYF TGTGCCAGCAGTGAGGTCTACGTTGGACTAGCGGGGGGGCAAGAGACCCAGTACTTC
TRBJ1-5 TRBD1 TRBV3-1/TRBV3-2 - CASSQDGGQPNQPQHF TGTGCCAGCAGCCAAGATGGGGGACAGCCCAATCAGCCCCAGCATTTT
TRBJ2-5 - TRBV11-2 - CASSSGIQETQYF TGTGCCAGCAGCTCAGGCATCCAAGAGACCCAGTACTTC
TRBJ2-7 - TRBV18 - CASSWGRGDEQYF TGTGCCAGCTCATGGGGTAGGGGCGACGAGCAGTACTTC